Listed here are 24 T cell receptor beta chains from one sample, sequenced in a study of CD8 T cell repertoires and HIV-1 epitope variants. Antigen specificity for these receptors is unknown. The repertoire was sequenced with immunoSEQ multiplex PCR; TCRdb's copy has only in-frame clones and lacks some. The sample includes 5,900 or so clones, roughly 65% of them seen just once. Sequenced sample: cultured CD8+ T cells derived from PBMCs. Source of these receptors: a male donor with HIV.

The V gene is TRBV18, the J gene TRBJ1-5; no definite D call. V lost 4 bases to trimming and J lost 2 bases, with 12 bases between them. CDR1 is KGHSH and CDR2 is LQKENI in the germline V gene. This CDR3 has 15 amino acids. The CDR3 DNA reads as TGTGCCAGCTCACAGGCGTGGGGAGGCAATCAGCCCCAGCATTTT. It codes for CASSQAWGGNQPQHF.

J is TRBJ2-1 and V is TRBV14, with TRBD2 identical over 10 bases. Trimming took 6 bases from V and 9 from J; bases not matched to a gene: 5. The length of the CDR3 is 13 residues. Germline V gene data show CDR1 as SGHDN and CDR2 as FVKESK. CDR3 in amino acids: CASRLAGEGEQFF. The CDR3 DNA sequence: TGTGCCAGCAGGCTAGCGGGAGAAGGTGAGCAGTTCTTC.

The chain is built from TRBV9 and TRBJ2-7, with D possibly called TRBD1 or TRBD2 (7 bases each). Trimming took off 3 bases at V and 0 bases at J, with 13 bases between the two ends. Germline V lookup: CDR1 SGDLS, CDR2 YYNGEE. CDR3 length: 15 amino acids. In DNA form, the CDR3 reads TGTGCCAGCAGCGCCCGGGGGGACAGCTCCTACGAGCAGTACTTC. Translated, it gives CASSARGDSSYEQYF.

The CDR3 DNA reads as TGTGCCAGCAGTTCCACCGACAGGTTTTACGAGCAGTACTTC. It translates to CASSSTDRFYEQYF. V and J are TRBV28 and TRBJ2-7, with D possibly being TRBD1 (6 bases). The CDR3 length is 14 residues. The germline V gene encodes CDR1 MDHEN and CDR2 SYDVKM. V lost 4 bases to trimming and J lost 4 bases, with 14 bases between them.

The chain is built from TRBV7-6 and TRBJ2-3; D is unclear. There are 13 residues in the CDR3. Deletions cut 5 bases from V and 10 bases from J, with 16 bases between. Per the germline V gene, CDR1 is SGHVS and CDR2 is FNYEAQ. Here the CDR3 DNA reads TGTGCCAGCAGCCACCGGGCCGGCGCTCCGCAGTATTTT. This codes for CASSHRAGAPQYF.

The chain combines TRBV5-1 with TRBJ2-7, with 9 bases matching TRBD1. The ends lost 4 bases at V and 8 bases at J; junction bases unmatched: 7. The germline CDR1 and CDR2 sequences are SGHRS and YFSETQ. The CDR3 sequence is 13 residues long. The CDR3: CASSPGTGQKQYF. For the CDR3, the DNA is TGCGCCAGCAGCCCTGGGACAGGGCAAAAGCAGTACTTC.

The J gene is TRBJ2-7, the V gene TRBV5-1; D ambiguous. Germline-derived CDR1 and CDR2 are SGHRS and YFSETQ. The CDR3 runs to 14 residues. The V end was cut by 0 bases, the J end by 7 bases, with 14 bases between. The CDR3 reads CASSLALTTPEQYF. The CDR3 coding sequence is TGCGCCAGCAGCTTGGCCTTGACGACTCCAGAGCAGTACTTC.

The chain couples TRBV16 to TRBJ2-7; no clear D gene. CDR1 and CDR2 (germline): KGHSY, FQNENV. Trimming took off 4 bases at V and 5 bases at J, with 12 bases between the two ends. The CDR3 contains 13 residues. Here the CDR3 reads CASSLLWGNEQYF. The CDR3 coding sequence is TGTGCCAGCAGCCTCTTATGGGGAAACGAGCAGTACTTC.

The sample holds a few counts of this clone. The V gene is TRBV27, the J gene TRBJ2-2; 7 bases agree with TRBD2. This CDR3 is 18 amino acids long. The J segment lost 2 bases and the V segment lost 3 bases, leaving 12 bases of the junction unmatched. The germline gives CDR1 MNHEY, CDR2 SMNVEV (reference sequence). DNA for the CDR3: TGTGCCAGCAGTTTTGGGCTAGCGGTTCTCGGCAACACCGGGGAGCTGTTTTTT. Protein: CASSFGLAVLGNTGELFF.

The chain carries TRBV4-3 and TRBJ2-2, with TRBD2 identical over 8 bases. Trimming cost V 1 base and J 8 bases; bases outside gene matches: 6. CDR1 is LGHNA, CDR2 YSLEER, per germline. The CDR3 spans 15 residues. The CDR3 loop reads CASSQGAGDMGELFF. The CDR3 region has the DNA TGCGCCAGCAGCCAAGGAGCGGGGGATATGGGGGAGCTGTTTTTT.

The chain has TRBV5-6 and TRBJ2-7; D gene uncertain. This CDR3 has 14 amino acids. Germline lookup yields CDR1 SGHDT and CDR2 YYEEEE. Trimming shortened V by 4 bases and J by 4 bases, and 15 bases separated the two germline ends. The CDR3 protein is CASSDPTKQYEQYF. DNA of the CDR3: TGTGCCAGCAGCGATCCTACAAAACAGTACGAGCAGTACTTC.

CDR3 in amino acids: CASSPYRGAIYGYTF. The DNA of the CDR3 is TGTGCCAGCAGTCCGTATCGGGGGGCCATCTATGGCTACACCTTC. V usage is TRBV6-1 and J usage is TRBJ1-2, with D possibly TRBD1 on 6 matching bases. Trimming shortened V by 5 bases and J by 4 bases, and 17 bases separated the two germline ends. This CDR3 spans 15 amino acids. Germline V gene data show CDR1 as MNHNS and CDR2 as SASEGT.

A single count supports this clone. The genes are TRBV5-6 and TRBJ2-1; possibly TRBD2 for D (6 bases). This CDR3 contains 15 residues. CDR1 is SGHDT and CDR2 is YYEEEE in the germline V gene. Trimming removed 4 bases from V and 4 bases from J, with 15 bases in between. This chain's CDR3 is CASSPGTSTYNEQFF. CDR3 sequence (DNA): TGTGCCAGCAGCCCCGGGACTTCAACTTACAATGAGCAGTTCTTC. Full variable domain (missing parts from reference TRBV5-6 and TRBJ2-1): DAGVTQSPTHLIKTRGQQVTLRCSPKSGHDTVSWYQQALGQGPQFIFQYYEEEERQRGNFPDRFSGHQFPNYSSELNVNALLLGDSALYLCASSPGTSTYNEQFFGPGTRLTVL.

J is TRBJ2-7 and V is TRBV5-8, with D possibly being TRBD2 (6 bases). Germline CDR1 reads SGHTS; CDR2 reads YDEGEE. V was pared by 3 bases and J by 5 bases, with 12 bases between. The CDR3 is 13 amino acids. In DNA, the CDR3 is TGTGCCAGCAGCTCATGGGGCGGGAACGAGCAGTACTTC. Translating gives CASSSWGGNEQYF.

The chain couples TRBV5-6 to TRBJ2-7, with D perhaps being TRBD1 or TRBD2 (5 bases each). Germline V gives CDR1 SGHDT, CDR2 YYEEEE. The CDR3 runs to 15 residues. The ends were cut back, 1 base at V and 3 bases at J, with 14 bases in the middle. The CDR3 region has the DNA TGTGCCAGCAGCTTGATGGGGGAATTGCTCTACGAGCAGTACTTC. Amino acids: CASSLMGELLYEQYF.

The gene calls are TRBV4-1 and TRBJ1-1; D gene unclear. The V end lost 3 bases, the J end lost 0 bases, and 8 bases lay between the germline ends. Germline loops: CDR1 MGHRA, CDR2 YSYEKL. The CDR3 has 14 amino acids. CDR3 DNA sequence: TGCGCCAGCAGCCAGCGGACTGTGAACACTGAAGCTTTCTTT. It encodes CASSQRTVNTEAFF.

This clone is a singleton in its sample. The CDR3 sequence: CASSRDIPEQYF. CDR3 DNA: TGTGCCAGCAGCCGGGACATCCCCGAGCAGTACTTC. V is TRBV7-9 and J is TRBJ2-7, with D tentatively TRBD1 (6 bases). The germline gives CDR1 SEHNR, CDR2 FQNEAQ (reference sequence). Trimming cost V 5 bases and J 6 bases, with 11 bases left between them. The CDR3 totals 12 residues.

The J gene is TRBJ2-3, the V gene TRBV19; D possibly uses TRBD1 or TRBD2 (5 bases each). The CDR3 extends over 14 amino acids. V lost 7 bases to trimming and J lost 5 bases, with 16 bases between them. Germline lookup yields CDR1 LNHDA and CDR2 SQIVND (reference sequence). The CDR3 nucleotides read TGTGCCAGTAAGAGAGAGGGGAGTGGAGATACGCAGTATTTT. It encodes CASKREGSGDTQYF.

The chain combines TRBV19 with TRBJ2-7; TRBD2 aligns across 8 bases. CDR3 length equals 15 residues. The germline V gene encodes CDR1 LNHDA and CDR2 SQIVND (reference sequence). With V trimmed by 2 bases and J by 0 bases, 3 bases remained unmatched. The CDR3 nucleotides are TGTGCCAGTAGTATATCGCGGGAGGCCTCCTACGAGCAGTACTTC. Protein: CASSISREASYEQYF.

This clone turned up a few times. One end of the junction is discordant with germline, which a read error may explain. This chain joins TRBV10-3 and TRBJ2-7, with no clear D. Germline V gene sequence: CDR1 ENHRY, CDR2 SYGVKD. The CDR3 sequence is 12 residues long. The CDR3 DNA reads as TGTGCCGTCAGAAACCAGCCCTACGAGCAGTACTTC. This translates into CAVRNQPYEQYF.

The chain recombines TRBV5-5 with TRBJ2-7; D possibly corresponds to TRBD2 (6 bases). The CDR3 loop spans 14 amino acids. V was shortened by 0 bases and J by 4 bases, with 11 bases between the two germline ends. Germline V gene sequence: CDR1 SGHKS, CDR2 YYEKEE (reference sequence). Written as DNA, the CDR3 is TGTGCCAGCAGCTTGGAAGTAGCGGTGTACGAGCAGTACTTC. Residues: CASSLEVAVYEQYF.

The chain is built from TRBV10-2 and TRBJ1-5; 8 positions match TRBD1. In germline, CDR1 is WSHSY, CDR2 SAAADI. This CDR3 spans 18 amino acids. The V segment lost 0 bases and the J segment 0 bases; nucleotides outside the gene matches: 7. In DNA, the CDR3 is TGCGCCAGCAGTGAGTCACAGACAGGGGCGTATAGCAATCAGCCCCAGCATTTT. It codes for CASSESQTGAYSNQPQHF.

This clone occurred a few times. The chain employs TRBV11-2 and TRBJ1-1; D is ambiguous. This CDR3 spans 14 amino acids. The V and J ends lost 1 base and 1 base respectively, with 7 bases between them. Germline assignment: CDR1 SGHAT and CDR2 FQNNGV. Here the CDR3 DNA reads TGTGCCAGCAGCTTAGGGTATGGGAACACTGAAGCTTTCTTT. Its protein product is CASSLGYGNTEAFF.

The gene calls are TRBV11-2 and TRBJ2-1, with 7 bases fitting TRBD2. Trimming took 7 bases from V and 5 from J; bases not matched to a gene: 11. The CDR3 loop spans 15 amino acids. The germline V gene encodes CDR1 SGHAT and CDR2 FQNNGV. CDR3 sequence: CASTPWPSGNNEQFF. CDR3 in DNA: TGTGCCAGCACCCCTTGGCCTAGCGGAAACAATGAGCAGTTCTTC.